This passage covers 15 T cell receptor beta chains from one sample sequenced in a study of T cells after yellow fever vaccination. One entry per CDR3 protein results from TCRdb running MiXCR on the 5' RACE reads. The data show a few hundred thousand distinct CDR3 sequences, over 3.5% seen once. This specimen was PBMCs, taken 5 days after the yellow fever booster vaccination. These TCRs come from a man aged 18 to 35 who received the YFV17D yellow fever vaccine.

This clonotype appeared a few times. The chain couples TRBV27 to TRBJ2-7; D call uncertain. The germline V gene encodes CDR1 MNHEY and CDR2 SMNVEV (reference sequence). This CDR3 region has 15 residues. The V end lost 5 bases, the J end lost 0 bases, and 14 bases lay between the germline ends. The CDR3 loop reads CASSPNPYRSYEQYV. The CDR3 nucleotides are TGTGCCAGCAGTCCAAACCCCTACCGCTCCTACGAGCAGTACGTC.

V and J are TRBV11-2 and TRBJ1-2; D uncertain. The CDR3 runs 15 residues. V lost 0 bases and J 8 bases, leaving 16 bases between the germline ends. The V gene's germline CDR1 is SGHAT and CDR2 FQNNGV. This chain's CDR3 is CASSLDPHGVYGYTF. The DNA for the CDR3 is TGTGCCAGCAGCTTAGATCCGCACGGAGTGTACGGCTACACCTTC.

V and J are TRBV4-3 and TRBJ2-5, with D perhaps TRBD1 (5 bases). The CDR3 spans 16 residues. Per germline, CDR1 LGHNA and CDR2 YSLEER. V lost 1 base, J lost 1 base, and 13 bases lay in between. For the CDR3, the DNA is TGCGCCAGCAGCCAAGGAGGACCAGGGTTCCAAGAGACCCAGTACTTC. Its protein product is CASSQGGPGFQETQYF.

This clonotype was detected a few times. The V call is TRBV4-3, the J call TRBJ1-2, with D tentatively TRBD1 (6 bases). This CDR3 region has 15 residues. The V end lost 3 bases, the J end lost 5 bases, and 16 bases lay between the germline ends. Germline V CDR1 and CDR2: LGHNA, YSLEER. CDR3 amino acids: CASSQGDTLTYGYTF. The CDR3 nucleotides are TGCGCCAGCAGCCAGGGGGACACCTTAACTTATGGCTACACCTTC.

This clonotype showed up many times. The chain combines TRBV4-1 with TRBJ1-4; a weak D match, TRBD1 (6 bases). Trimming took off 0 bases at V and 3 bases at J, with 14 bases between the two ends. The CDR3 covers 17 residues. CDR1 is MGHRA and CDR2 is YSYEKL in the germline V gene. The CDR3 here is CASSQDRLTGANEKLFF. The CDR3 DNA is TGCGCCAGCAGCCAAGACCGACTGACAGGAGCTAATGAAAAACTGTTTTTT.

The CDR3 spells CASGQGGPYYGYTF. The DNA of the CDR3 is TGTGCCAGCGGACAGGGCGGCCCCTACTATGGCTACACCTTC. The V and J genes are TRBV6-5 and TRBJ1-2; 8 bases agree with TRBD1. The CDR3 loop spans 14 amino acids. V lost 8 bases, J lost 3 bases, and 8 bases stayed unmatched. Germline V gene sequence: CDR1 MNHEY, CDR2 SVGAGI.

This clonotype has more than one count but fewer than ten. V and J are TRBV20-1 and TRBJ1-5, with D unclear. Germline lookup yields CDR1 DFQATT and CDR2 SNEGSKA (reference sequence). CDR3 length: 13 residues. The V gene lost 0 bases and the J gene lost 4 bases, with 7 bases spanning the gap. The CDR3 reads CSAREAINQPQHF. CDR3 DNA: TGCAGTGCTAGAGAGGCGATAAATCAGCCCCAGCATTTT.

Only a few counts were recorded for this clonotype. V gene TRBV7-2 combines with J gene TRBJ1-2, with D unclear. Looked up from germline, CDR1 is SGHTA and CDR2 is FQGNSA. The CDR3 sequence is 14 residues long. V lost 4 bases, J lost 2 bases, and 11 bases lay in between. The CDR3 loop is CASSYLKTNYGYTF. The DNA for the CDR3 is TGTGCCAGCAGCTATCTAAAAACGAACTATGGCTACACCTTC.

In this sample, this clonotype turned up many times. This chain links TRBV28 with TRBJ2-3; maybe TRBD1 (5 bases). The V end was cut by 5 bases, the J end by 2 bases, with 17 bases between. The CDR3 runs 16 residues. Germline V gene sequence: CDR1 MDHEN, CDR2 SYDVKM. CDR3 sequence reads: CASSTLPGRYTDTQYF. DNA of the CDR3: TGTGCCAGCAGTACCCTCCCAGGGCGATACACAGATACGCAGTATTTT.

This clonotype has at least ten counts. The rearrangement joins TRBV20-1 to TRBJ1-2; possibly TRBD1 for D (5 bases). This CDR3 is built from 12 residues. The V gene lost 7 bases and the J gene lost 4 bases, with 13 bases spanning the gap. CDR1 and CDR2 (germline): DFQATT, SNEGSKA (reference sequence). The CDR3 loop reads CSVPGRSYGYTF. The CDR3 DNA reads as TGCAGTGTTCCGGGACGGAGCTATGGCTACACCTTC.

This clonotype was observed many times. The rearrangement uses TRBV4-1 and TRBJ1-5, with D tentatively TRBD1 (6 bases). Trimming took 0 bases from V and 7 from J, leaving 16 bases between them. This CDR3 is 16 amino acids long. CDR1 is MGHRA and CDR2 is YSYEKL in the germline V gene. For the CDR3, the DNA is TGCGCCAGCAGCCAAGATTATGGGGGGCTTGGGCAGCCCCAGCATTTT. This codes for CASSQDYGGLGQPQHF.

This clonotype was seen ten or more times. The chain combines TRBV5-6 with TRBJ2-5; 7 nucleotides match TRBD1. Germline V lookup: CDR1 SGHDT, CDR2 YYEEEE. This CDR3 has 13 residues. The V segment lost 0 bases and the J segment 5 bases; nucleotides outside the gene matches: 1. CDR3 in amino acids: CASSLEQGETQYF. CDR3 in DNA: TGTGCCAGCAGCTTGGAACAGGGGGAGACCCAGTACTTC.

The gene calls are TRBV25-1 and TRBJ2-4; a possible D gene is TRBD2 (7 bases). This CDR3 comprises 15 residues. V was clipped by 1 base and J by 7 bases, with 14 bases between them. CDR1 MGHDK and CDR2 SYGVNS come from the germline V gene. The CDR3 is CASSESGGPRNIQYF. CDR3 nucleotides: TGTGCCAGCAGTGAATCCGGGGGGCCCAGGAACATTCAGTACTTC.

This clonotype was seen a few times. This chain links TRBV6-1 with TRBJ2-7, with 7 bases lining up with TRBD2. CDR1 is MNHNS and CDR2 is SASEGT in the germline V gene. With V trimmed by 2 bases and J by 4 bases, 5 bases remained unmatched. The length of the CDR3 is 14 residues. The CDR3 sequence: CASSEWGGGYEQYV. CDR3 coding DNA: TGTGCCAGCAGTGAATGGGGGGGTGGGTACGAGCAGTACGTC.

This clonotype was seen ten or more times. J is TRBJ2-2 and V is TRBV27; no reliable D call. Between the trimmed V and J ends, which lost 3 bases and 6 bases, there was a span of 8 bases. CDR1 is MNHEY and CDR2 is SMNVEV in the germline V gene (reference sequence). This CDR3 has 13 amino acids. Written as DNA, the CDR3 is TGTGCCAGCAGTTTCTTCGCGGCCGGGGAGCTGTTTTTT. Amino acids: CASSFFAAGELFF.